This T cell receptor (beta chain) was recovered during a study of beta chain features in type 1 diabetes. Study results and limitations: Small HLA sub-analyses could not settle whether HLA shapes TCRB rearrangement.

In this sample, this clone turned up once. Its antigen is as yet unknown. Sequenced material consisted of expressed TCRB transcripts (all of the isolated RNA was reverse transcribed). The table came from immunoSEQ multiplex PCR; TCRdb's copy has only in-frame clones and leaves some out. Among 240,000 or so clones listed, 68% were seen once. Trimming shortened V by 4 bases and J by 0 bases, and 4 bases separated the two germline ends. This CDR3 contains 12 residues. CDR1 and CDR2 (germline): SQVTM, ANQGSEA. V usage is TRBV29-1 and J usage is TRBJ1-5; D unresolved. This receptor was identified in a man aged 25-45 years in good health. Material for sequencing was naive CD4+ T cells from blood. The CDR3 spells CSVANSNQPQHF. DNA for the CDR3: TGCAGCGTTGCAAATAGCAATCAGCCCCAGCATTTT.